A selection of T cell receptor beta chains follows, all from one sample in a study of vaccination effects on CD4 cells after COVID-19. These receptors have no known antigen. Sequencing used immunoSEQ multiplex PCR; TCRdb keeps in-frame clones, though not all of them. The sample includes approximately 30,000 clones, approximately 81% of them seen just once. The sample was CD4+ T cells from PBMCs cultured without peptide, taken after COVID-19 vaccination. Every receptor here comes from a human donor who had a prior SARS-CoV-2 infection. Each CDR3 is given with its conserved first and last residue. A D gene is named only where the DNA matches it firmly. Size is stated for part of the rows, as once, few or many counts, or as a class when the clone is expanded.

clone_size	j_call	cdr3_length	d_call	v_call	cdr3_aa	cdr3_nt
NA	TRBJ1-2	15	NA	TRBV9	CASSVAGGPNYGYTF	TGTGCCAGCAGCGTAGCAGGAGGGCCTAACTATGGCTACACCTTC
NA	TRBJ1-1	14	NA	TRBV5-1	CASSLEWVSPEAFF	TGCGCCAGCAGCTTGGAATGGGTTAGTCCTGAAGCTTTCTTT
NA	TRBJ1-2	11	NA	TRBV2	CASTPGSGYTF	TGTGCCAGCACGCCGGGTTCTGGCTACACCTTC
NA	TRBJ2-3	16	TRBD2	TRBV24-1	CATSGGLAGETDTQYF	TGTGCCACCAGTGGGGGACTAGCGGGAGAGACAGATACGCAGTATTTT
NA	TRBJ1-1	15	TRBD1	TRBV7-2	CASSLLGTGNTEAFF	TGTGCCAGCAGCTTACTAGGGACAGGGAACACTGAAGCTTTCTTT
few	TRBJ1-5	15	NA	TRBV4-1	CASSQTEAGNQPQHF	TGCGCCAGCAGCCAAACAGAGGCGGGCAATCAGCCCCAGCATTTT
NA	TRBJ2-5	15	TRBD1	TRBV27	CASSSDRDLWETQYF	TGTGCCAGCAGTTCGGACAGGGACCTTTGGGAGACCCAGTACTTC
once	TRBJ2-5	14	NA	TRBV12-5	CASATAGALETQYF	TGTGCTAGTGCCACTGCAGGGGCCCTGGAGACCCAGTACTTC
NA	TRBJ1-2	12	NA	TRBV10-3	CAISEDSYGYTF	TGTGCCATCAGTGAGGACAGCTATGGCTACACCTTC
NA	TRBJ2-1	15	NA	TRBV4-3	CASSQGHGSYNEQFF	TGCGCCAGCAGCCAAGGTCACGGGAGTTACAATGAGCAGTTCTTC
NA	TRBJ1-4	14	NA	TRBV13	CASSSTGRREKLFF	TGTGCCAGCAGCTCAACAGGGAGGCGTGAAAAACTGTTTTTT
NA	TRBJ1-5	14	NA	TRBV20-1	CSASPTNRYQPQHF	TGCAGTGCTAGTCCTACCAACCGCTATCAGCCCCAGCATTTT
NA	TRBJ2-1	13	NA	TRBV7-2	CASSSTQAGEQFF	TGTGCCAGCAGCTCCACACAAGCGGGTGAGCAGTTCTTC
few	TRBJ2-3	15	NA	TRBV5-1	CASSLPSDYTDTQYF	TGCGCCAGCAGCTTGCCTAGCGACTACACAGATACGCAGTATTTT
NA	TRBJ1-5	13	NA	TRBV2	CASSKGTDQPQHF	TGTGCCAGCAGTAAAGGGACGGATCAGCCCCAGCATTTT
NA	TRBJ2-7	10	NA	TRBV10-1	CASSDRLRYF	TGCGCCAGCAGTGACAGACTAAGGTACTTC
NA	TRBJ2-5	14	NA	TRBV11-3	CASSSYAGQETQYF	TGTGCCAGCAGCTCATACGCGGGACAAGAGACCCAGTACTTC
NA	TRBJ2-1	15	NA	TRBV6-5	CASSPFWGSYNEQFF	TGTGCCAGCAGTCCCTTCTGGGGCTCCTACAATGAGCAGTTCTTC
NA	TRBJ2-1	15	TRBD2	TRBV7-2	CASSYIAGGDNEQFF	TGTGCCAGCAGCTATATAGCGGGGGGGGACAATGAGCAGTTCTTC
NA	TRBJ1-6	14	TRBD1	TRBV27	CASGRDRDNSPLHF	TGTGCCAGCGGCCGGGACAGAGATAATTCACCCCTCCACTTT
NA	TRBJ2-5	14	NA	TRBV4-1	CASSQGRGGETQYF	TGCGCCAGCAGCCAAGGCAGGGGGGGAGAGACCCAGTACTTC
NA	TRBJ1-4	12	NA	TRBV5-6	CASSLTGEKLFF	TGTGCCAGCAGCTTGACGGGTGAAAAACTGTTTTTT
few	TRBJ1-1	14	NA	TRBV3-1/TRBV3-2	CASSQGHSNTEAFF	TGTGCCAGCAGCCAAGGACACTCGAACACTGAAGCTTTCTTT
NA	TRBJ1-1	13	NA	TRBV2	CASSEGVNTEAFF	TGTGCCAGCAGTGAAGGGGTAAACACTGAAGCTTTCTTT
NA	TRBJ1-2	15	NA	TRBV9	CASSVDPRRNYGYTF	TGTGCCAGCAGCGTAGACCCCCGGAGGAACTATGGCTACACCTTC
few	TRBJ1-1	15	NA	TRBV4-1	CASSQKGAGNTEAFF	TGCGCCAGCAGCCAGAAAGGGGCCGGGAACACTGAAGCTTTCTTT
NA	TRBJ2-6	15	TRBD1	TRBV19	CASRIRGSGANVLTF	TGTGCCAGTAGGATCAGGGGGTCCGGGGCCAACGTCCTGACTTTC
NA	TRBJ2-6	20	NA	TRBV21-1	CASSKGVDRVIVPGANVLTF	TGTGCCAGCAGCAAAGGGGTGGACAGGGTAATAGTGCCTGGGGCCAACGTCCTGACTTTC
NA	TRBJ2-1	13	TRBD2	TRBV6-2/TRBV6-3	CASSRGLVGEQFF	TGTGCCAGCAGTCGAGGACTAGTGGGTGAGCAGTTCTTC
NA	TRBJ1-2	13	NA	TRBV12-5	CASGYESGGGYTF	TGTGCTAGTGGTTACGAGTCCGGCGGGGGCTACACCTTC
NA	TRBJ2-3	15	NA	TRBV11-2	CASSLDRVGGDTQYF	TGTGCCAGCAGCTTAGATCGCGTGGGGGGAGATACGCAGTATTTT
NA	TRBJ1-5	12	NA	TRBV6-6	CASRQINQPQHF	TGTGCCAGTCGACAAATCAATCAGCCCCAGCATTTT